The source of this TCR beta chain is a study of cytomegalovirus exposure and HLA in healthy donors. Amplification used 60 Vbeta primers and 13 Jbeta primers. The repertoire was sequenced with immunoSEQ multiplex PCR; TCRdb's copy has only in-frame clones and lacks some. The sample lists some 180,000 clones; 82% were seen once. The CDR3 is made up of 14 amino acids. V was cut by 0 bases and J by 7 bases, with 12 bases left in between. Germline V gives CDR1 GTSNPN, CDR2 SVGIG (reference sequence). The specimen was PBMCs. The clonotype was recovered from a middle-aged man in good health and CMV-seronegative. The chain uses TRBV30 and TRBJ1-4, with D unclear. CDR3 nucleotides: TGTGCCTGGAGTGTGGGGAGGTTGGGTGAAAAACTGTTTTTT. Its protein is CAWSVGRLGEKLFF.